This is a list of T cell receptor beta chains from one sample in a study of blood T cell repertoires in COVID-19. Generated by immunoSEQ multiplex PCR, the TCRdb table keeps only in-frame clones and is missing some. The table lists 210,000 or so clones, around 88% of them singletons. Sequencing input: peripheral blood. These receptors all come from a man aged 45-65 years with active or convalescent COVID-19. The CDR3 runs from the conserved cysteine through the conserved F or W.

TRBV27 | CASSESGGGGYTF
TRBV30 | CAWSPRQPTGSYEQYF
TRBV24-1 | CATSETGEYEQYF
TRBV6-2/TRBV6-3 | CASSPLSAGASTDTQYF
TRBV6-5 | CASNPTGALNTEAFF
TRBV11-2 | CASSFFQNTEAFF
TRBV21-1 | CASSKKGLGSHEQFF
TRBV12-3/TRBV12-4 | CASSVDSTYGYTF
TRBV30 | CAWSVQGGGYTF
TRBV10-3 | CAISESGGIRQPQHF
TRBV5-1 | CASSLADSLTEAFF
TRBV27 | CASSAGTGYNSPLHF
TRBV5-6 | CASSLPGGQTDTQYF
TRBV2 | CASSDDRNTEAFF
TRBV18 | CASSRAATNEKLFF
TRBV19 | CASKLLAGYNEQFF
TRBV12-3/TRBV12-4 | CASSLSSQDEQFF
TRBV6-5 | CASRSHSALGEQYF
TRBV2 | CASSASPGTGGNGYTF
TRBV5-8 | CASSPRPGGFYNEQFF
TRBV9 | CASSVSAAREGFTDTQYF
TRBV10-1 | CANKGGRNQPQHF
TRBV5-4 | CASSQTGNTGELFF
TRBV11-1 | CASSSRQRGSGNTIYF
TRBV10-3 | CAISEGEANYGYTF
TRBV27 | CASSFRGQGLLNSGNTIYF
TRBV5-1 | CASSLEGDEQFF
TRBV5-1 | CASSLSLELRAFF
TRBV12-5 | CASGLPTTGGIEAFF
TRBV5-1 | CASSLSGTGKGEQYF
TRBV2 | CASSAPQGTEGEKLFF
TRBV29-1 | CSVLGLGNTIYF
TRBV24-1 | CATSESRVSDEQFF